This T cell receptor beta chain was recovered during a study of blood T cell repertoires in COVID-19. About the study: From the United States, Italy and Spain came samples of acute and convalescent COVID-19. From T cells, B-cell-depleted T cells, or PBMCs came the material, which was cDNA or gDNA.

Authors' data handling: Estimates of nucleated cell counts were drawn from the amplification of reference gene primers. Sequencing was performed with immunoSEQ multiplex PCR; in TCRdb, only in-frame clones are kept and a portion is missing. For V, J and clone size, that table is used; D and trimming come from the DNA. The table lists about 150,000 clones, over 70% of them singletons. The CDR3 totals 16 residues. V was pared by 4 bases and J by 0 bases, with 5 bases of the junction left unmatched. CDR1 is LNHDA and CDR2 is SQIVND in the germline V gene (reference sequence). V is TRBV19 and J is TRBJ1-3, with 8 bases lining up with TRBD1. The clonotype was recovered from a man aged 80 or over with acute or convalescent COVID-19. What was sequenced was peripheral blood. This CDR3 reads CASSRGQASSGNTIYF. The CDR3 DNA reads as TGTGCCAGTAGTAGGGGACAGGCTTCCTCTGGAAACACCATATATTTT.